The clone carrying this T cell receptor (beta chain) was counted only a few times. Each CDR3 protein gets one entry after TCRdb re-called the 5' RACE reads with MiXCR. The sample contains 55,000 to 75,000 distinct CDR3 sequences, under 35% of which appear only once. Naive CD4+ T cells were purified with Tregs depleted by CD25. Sequenced: tumor-infiltrating naive CD4+ T cells sorted from the breast tumor. Subset: naive CD4+ T cells, CD4+CD45RA+CD25-. The TCR comes from a female donor with breast cancer.

The chain's CDR3 is CASSFYETQYF. The CDR3 DNA reads TGTGCCAGCAGCTTTTACGAGACCCAGTACTTC. The V gene is TRBV7-2, the J gene TRBJ2-5; the D is unclear. The CDR3 totals 11 residues. Trimming shortened V by 3 bases and J by 5 bases, and 4 bases separated the two germline ends. Germline V gene lookup returns CDR1 SGHTA and CDR2 FQGNSA.